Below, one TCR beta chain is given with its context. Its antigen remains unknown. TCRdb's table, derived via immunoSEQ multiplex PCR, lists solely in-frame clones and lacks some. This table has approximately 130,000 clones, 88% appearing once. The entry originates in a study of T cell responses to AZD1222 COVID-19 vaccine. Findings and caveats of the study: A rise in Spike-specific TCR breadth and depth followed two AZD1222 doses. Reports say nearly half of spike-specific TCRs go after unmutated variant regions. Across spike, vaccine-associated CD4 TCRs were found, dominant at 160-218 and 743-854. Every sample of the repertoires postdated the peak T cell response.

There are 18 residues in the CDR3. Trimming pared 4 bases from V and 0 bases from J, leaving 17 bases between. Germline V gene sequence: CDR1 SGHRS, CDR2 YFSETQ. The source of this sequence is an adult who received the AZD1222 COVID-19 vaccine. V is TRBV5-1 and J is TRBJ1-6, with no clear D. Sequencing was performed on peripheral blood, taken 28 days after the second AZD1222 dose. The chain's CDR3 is CASSPYSADTSYNSPLHF. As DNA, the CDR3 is TGCGCCAGCAGCCCCTATTCCGCCGATACCTCCTATAATTCACCCCTCCACTTT.